This T cell receptor beta chain was recorded in a study of primary melanoma T cells and metastatic recurrence (dated by TCRdb to about 2020). For context, the study as a whole: A total of around 190 primary melanomas made up the cohort, all of stage T2 to T4 and more than 1 mm thick. The study examined whether T-cell fraction and T-cell repertoire clonality in primary melanoma tumors predicted patient outcome. The T-cell fraction measured by TCR beta sequencing was compared against progression-free survival as the clinical outcome. Histopathological grading of tumor-infiltrating lymphocytes served as the comparison point for the T-cell fraction derived from sequencing. Results and caveats for the whole study, not just this receptor: A T-cell fraction greater than 20% appeared to be protective whatever the ulceration status, mitotic rate or nodal disease. The authors framed an effective T-cell-mediated antitumor response in primary melanoma only as a suggestion, not a demonstrated mechanism. Tumor T-cell fraction was reported to predict progression-free survival independently of thickness, ulceration, mitotic rate and age. Reportedly, adding T-cell fraction to tumor thickness improved progression-free survival prediction more than adding any other histopathological variable did.

Libraries were constructed by the immunoSEQ multiplex PCR assay. Primary melanoma tumor tissue was subjected to high-throughput sequencing of the T-cell receptor beta chain. The paper's data handling went like this. TCRB CDR3 sharing between samples and the distribution of insertions and deletions were included in the repertoire analyses. A gradient-boosted model ranked the predictive value of the T-cell fraction against histopathological variables. Here the immuneACCESS table is served through TCRdb, limited to in-frame sequences with V and J called. Missing clones are a known gap in these copies; in checked studies unresolved V genes cover under half, and the rest lacks a known reason. V and J calls and clone size are given by that table; D and trimming were obtained from the DNA. This sample comprises approximately 590 clones, roughly 80% of them detected only once. The top ten constitute 51% of the sample.

The patients had surgically resected primary melanoma that was considered potentially curable but at risk of metastatic recurrence. As for this clone: The specificity of this receptor is unknown. Within one base of it there is no much larger clone, and no base qualities were kept.

Sequencing was performed on melanoma tumor tissue. The receptor was derived from a human donor with melanoma.

CDR3 sequence: CASQTPDRLATNTGELFF. The nucleotide sequence is given as TGTGCCAGCCAAACCCCCGACAGGTTGGCGACTAACACCGGGGAGCTGTTTTTT. Recombination linked TRBV6-8 to TRBJ1-3, and the D gene may be TRBD1, 6 bases matching. The J call may be incorrect, as the DNA end agrees better with TRBJ2-2. The CDR3 measures 18 amino acids from cysteine to phenylalanine. The entry retains the CDR3 DNA only, 54 bases that are in frame from base 1. Taken from the germline V gene, the CDR1 and CDR2 loops are MNHGY and SAAAGT.